These 32 T cell receptor beta chains came from one sample sequenced in a study of cytomegalovirus exposure and HLA in healthy donors. In the PCR, 60 Vbeta and 13 Jbeta primers were used. Sequenced by immunoSEQ multiplex PCR; TCRdb stores in-frame clones only, minus some. Found here are around 170,000 clones, around 80% of them singletons; the top ten hold 6.5% to 9%. The specimen was PBMCs. All receptors come from a woman between 35 and 50 years old in good health and CMV-seropositive.

The genes are TRBV7-9 and TRBJ1-2, with 8 bases fitting TRBD1. V trimming: 5 bases; J trimming: 6 bases; junction bases outside the gene matches: 2. Looked up from germline, CDR1 is SEHNR and CDR2 is FQNEAQ (reference sequence). This CDR3 spans 12 amino acids. CDR3 in DNA: TGTGCCAGCAGCGTCAGGGGGCATGGCTACACCTTC. Encoded protein: CASSVRGHGYTF.

V usage is TRBV19 and J usage is TRBJ1-1, with D possibly being TRBD1 (5 bases). The CDR3 sequence is 14 residues long. Per germline, CDR1 LNHDA and CDR2 SQIVND (reference sequence). V was shortened by 3 bases and J by 6 bases, with 14 bases between the two germline ends. The CDR3 protein is CASSMGGIAPEAFF. In nucleotides, the CDR3 is TGTGCCAGTAGTATGGGGGGAATCGCCCCTGAAGCTTTCTTT.

The chain has TRBV9 and TRBJ2-5; D is ambiguous. This CDR3 region has 13 residues. V was pared by 4 bases and J by 5 bases, with 12 bases between. Germline lookup yields CDR1 SGDLS and CDR2 YYNGEE. The CDR3 is CASSPSGFETQYF. In DNA, the CDR3 is TGTGCCAGCAGCCCCTCCGGGTTTGAGACCCAGTACTTC.

The V call is TRBV29-1, the J call TRBJ2-1; D possibly corresponds to TRBD1 (6 bases). V was pared by 3 bases and J by 14 bases, with 14 bases between. The germline gives CDR1 SQVTM, CDR2 ANQGSEA. CDR3 length equals 11 residues. The CDR3, as DNA: TGCAGCGTTGACGAGACAGGAATGGAGTTCTTC. This sequence encodes CSVDETGMEFF.

J is TRBJ1-6 and V is TRBV6-1; possible D gene TRBD1, 6 bases. Germline V CDR1 and CDR2: MNHNS, SASEGT. This CDR3 has 20 amino acids. Trimming cost V 2 bases and J 5 bases, with 25 bases left between them. For the CDR3, the DNA is TGTGCCAGCAGTGAAAGGAACAGGGAAGAGTTCGCTGGGCATAATTCACCCCTCCACTTT. It specifies CASSERNREEFAGHNSPLHF.

The chain carries TRBV5-6 and TRBJ2-7; possibly TRBD1 for D (5 bases). This CDR3 is built from 16 residues. Trimming pared 0 bases from V and 0 bases from J, leaving 13 bases between. Germline V gives CDR1 SGHDT, CDR2 YYEEEE. This CDR3 reads CASSLDRYPLSYEQYF. CDR3 sequence (DNA): TGTGCCAGCAGCTTGGACAGGTACCCCCTCTCCTACGAGCAGTACTTC.

V gene TRBV11-2 combines with J gene TRBJ2-2, with D tentatively TRBD2 (5 bases). This CDR3 region has 16 residues. Deletions cut 0 bases from V and 2 bases from J, with 10 bases between. The germline CDR1 and CDR2 sequences are SGHAT and FQNNGV. The CDR3 DNA sequence: TGTGCCAGCAGCTTAGACTCGGGGATCAACACCGGGGAGCTGTTTTTT. Protein: CASSLDSGINTGELFF.

The chain couples TRBV20-1 to TRBJ1-1; D is uncertain. The CDR3 totals 11 residues. Trimming pared 7 bases from V and 3 bases from J, leaving 9 bases between. Germline V lookup: CDR1 DFQATT, CDR2 SNEGSKA (reference sequence). The CDR3 is CSVTWHTEAFF. CDR3 in DNA: TGCAGTGTCACCTGGCACACTGAAGCTTTCTTT.

The CDR3 sequence: CAWDVGEGGYYGYTF. DNA for the CDR3: TGTGCCTGGGACGTTGGAGAGGGTGGCTACTATGGCTACACCTTC. This sequence joins TRBV30 and TRBJ1-2; D remains unclear. The CDR3 covers 15 residues. Trimming took off 5 bases at V and 3 bases at J, with 19 bases between the two ends. CDR1 and CDR2 from the germline V gene are GTSNPN and SVGIG (reference sequence).

Written as DNA, the CDR3 is TGTGCCAGCAGGCCAGGACTAGCGGGGATATCTTACGAGCAGTACTTC. This encodes CASRPGLAGISYEQYF. The J gene is TRBJ2-7, the V gene TRBV2; TRBD2 agrees at 12 bases. From germline, CDR1 is SNHLY and CDR2 FYNNEI. This CDR3 is 16 amino acids long. V lost 6 bases and J lost 4; bases outside the gene matches: 10.

The chain uses TRBV7-9 and TRBJ2-7; 7 bases align to TRBD2. CDR1 is SEHNR, CDR2 FQNEAQ, per germline (reference sequence). The V gene end was trimmed by 3 bases and the J gene end by 2 bases; junction bases not matched to a gene: 7. There are 15 residues in the CDR3. DNA of the CDR3: TGTGCCAGCAGCTTTGCCGGGACTACAACCTACGAGCAGTACTTC. Translated, it gives CASSFAGTTTYEQYF.

The V gene is TRBV11-2, the J gene TRBJ1-6; TRBD1 matches 7 bases. CDR1 SGHAT and CDR2 FQNNGV come from the germline V gene. This CDR3 contains 15 residues. Losses at the gene ends were 6 bases for V and 7 bases for J; bases not matched to a gene: 9. CDR3 loop: CASRIAGTANSPLHF. CDR3 DNA: TGTGCCAGCAGAATAGCAGGGACAGCCAATTCACCCCTCCACTTT.

This clone was seen a single time. This sequence joins TRBV6-6 and TRBJ1-1; 7 nucleotides match TRBD1. Germline V gene data show CDR1 as MNHNY and CDR2 as SVGAGI (reference sequence). The V and J ends lost 6 bases and 3 bases, in that order; junction bases with no gene match: 7. CDR3 size: 14 residues. The CDR3 DNA reads TGTGCCAGCAGGAAAGGGGGCTCCGACACTGAAGCTTTCTTT. It encodes CASRKGGSDTEAFF.

The rearrangement links TRBV27 to TRBJ2-1, with a possible D match to TRBD2 (6 bases). This CDR3 comprises 17 residues. Germline-derived CDR1 and CDR2 are MNHEY and SMNVEV (reference sequence). Trimming took off 5 bases at V and 2 bases at J, with 19 bases between the two ends. In DNA form, the CDR3 reads TGTGCCAGCAGTCCGCTTGGAGGGGTTTCACCCTACAATGAGCAGTTCTTC. This translates into CASSPLGGVSPYNEQFF.

The chain combines TRBV28 with TRBJ1-5; D remains ambiguous. Germline V gene sequence: CDR1 MDHEN, CDR2 SYDVKM. The V gene lost 3 bases and the J gene lost 1 base, with 10 bases spanning the gap. This CDR3 region has 15 residues. The CDR3 spells CASSFPGISNQPQHF. CDR3 nucleotide sequence: TGTGCCAGCAGTTTTCCGGGGATCAGCAATCAGCCCCAGCATTTT. Based on the CDR3 plus reference TRBV28 and TRBJ1-5, the full variable domain is DVKVTQSSRYLVKRTGEKVFLECVQDMDHENMFWYRQDPGLGLRLIYFSYDVKMKEKGDIPEGYSVSREKKERFSLILESASTNQTSMYLCASSFPGISNQPQHFGDGTRLSIL.

The rearrangement uses TRBV6-1 and TRBJ1-5, with D perhaps matching TRBD1 (6 bases). Germline V gene data show CDR1 as MNHNS and CDR2 as SASEGT. The CDR3 is 15 amino acids. V lost 11 bases and J lost 3, with 20 bases in between. The DNA for the CDR3 is TGTGCCGCAGCGACCCCGGGGGGCTACAATCAGCCCCAGCATTTT. This translates into CAAATPGGYNQPQHF.

J is TRBJ2-7 and V is TRBV5-4; 12 bases are shared with TRBD1. The length of the CDR3 is 16 residues. Germline V lookup: CDR1 SGHNT, CDR2 YYREEE (reference sequence). The ends lost 4 bases at V and 7 bases at J; junction bases unmatched: 12. The chain's CDR3 is CASSPAGTGGLDEQYF. CDR3 DNA sequence: TGTGCCAGCAGCCCCGCCGGGACAGGGGGCTTGGATGAGCAGTACTTC.

The chain joins TRBV14 to TRBJ1-1, with D perhaps TRBD1 (6 bases). The germline V gene has CDR1 SGHDN and CDR2 FVKESK. The CDR3 loop spans 16 amino acids. V shed 3 bases and J shed 0 bases, with 14 bases lying between them. The CDR3 here is CASSQRGGGLNTEAFF. CDR3 DNA sequence: TGTGCCAGCAGCCAGCGAGGGGGGGGTTTGAACACTGAAGCTTTCTTT.

This chain connects TRBV7-8 to TRBJ2-3; possibly TRBD2 for D (5 bases). CDR1 SGHVS and CDR2 FQNEAQ come from the germline V gene. This CDR3 has 15 residues. Trimming removed 1 base from V and 5 bases from J, with 13 bases in between. CDR3 amino acids: CASSLERGSQDTQYF. The CDR3, as DNA: TGTGCCAGCAGCTTAGAGCGAGGGTCTCAAGATACGCAGTATTTT.

J is TRBJ2-5 and V is TRBV25-1; TRBD2 aligns across 7 bases. Unmatched junction bases numbered 11, after V lost 5 bases and J lost 5 bases. CDR1 is MGHDK and CDR2 is SYGVNS in the germline V gene. The CDR3 length is 15 residues. The CDR3 DNA sequence: TGTGCCAGCAGTAACAAGGGAGGGGCACGGGAGACCCAGTACTTC. Translation: CASSNKGGARETQYF. Together with reference TRBV25-1 and TRBJ2-5, the CDR3 gives the full variable domain: EADIYQTPRYLVIGTGKKITLECSQTMGHDKMYWYQQDPGMELHLIHYSYGVNSTEKGDLSSESTVSRIRTEHFPLTLESARPSHTSQYLCASSNKGGARETQYFGPGTRLLVL.

As to this clone: Compared with germline, one end of the junction differs, possibly owing to a read error. V is TRBV7-9 and J is TRBJ1-2; TRBD1 might be the D (6 bases). CDR3 length: 16 residues. Germline assignment: CDR1 SEHNR and CDR2 FQNEAQ (reference sequence). CDR3 in DNA: TGTGCCAACAGCCGGGGGGGGGCAGAGACCTACTATGGCTACACCTTC. This gives the protein CANSRGGAETYYGYTF. Full variable domain (missing parts from reference TRBV7-9 and TRBJ1-2): DTGVSQNPRHKITKRGQNVTFRCDPISEHNRLYWYRQTLGQGPEFLTYFQNEAQLEKSRLLSDRFSAERPKGSFSTLEIQRTEQGDSAMYLCANSRGGAETYYGYTFGSGTRLTVV.

This clone was observed a handful of times. The genes are TRBV5-1 and TRBJ2-3; TRBD1 aligns across 9 bases. The CDR3 is 13 residues long. V was pared by 3 bases and J by 9 bases, with 5 bases of the junction left unmatched. Germline V gene sequence: CDR1 SGHRS, CDR2 YFSETQ. CDR3 in DNA: TGCGCCAGCAGCTCGGGACAGGGTATAACGCAGTATTTT. This gives the protein CASSSGQGITQYF. Looking up the rest from reference TRBV5-1 and TRBJ2-3 gives the full variable domain: KAGVTQTPRYLIKTRGQQVTLSCSPISGHRSVSWYQQTPGQGLQFLFEYFSETQRNKGNFPGRFSGRQFSNSRSEMNVSTLELGDSALYLCASSSGQGITQYFGPGTRLTVL.

The chain recombines TRBV28 with TRBJ2-1, with a tentative D call TRBD2 (6 bases). Germline CDR1 is MDHEN and CDR2 is SYDVKM. The CDR3 totals 14 residues. V was pared by 3 bases and J by 5 bases, with 11 bases between. The CDR3 loop reads CASSLAGINNEQFF. Written as DNA, the CDR3 is TGTGCCAGCAGTTTGGCGGGAATAAACAATGAGCAGTTCTTC.

This chain connects TRBV2 to TRBJ1-2, with D possibly TRBD1 on 5 matching bases. The CDR3 runs to 15 residues. V was clipped by 5 bases and J by 4 bases, with 17 bases between them. Looked up from germline, CDR1 is SNHLY and CDR2 is FYNNEI. CDR3 nucleotides: TGTGCCAGCAGTCCCTACCTCGGGCAGGGCTATGGCTACACCTTC. It codes for CASSPYLGQGYGYTF.

This clone has more than one count but fewer than ten. V gene TRBV5-4 combines with J gene TRBJ2-1, with 10 positions matching TRBD1. The CDR3 contains 15 residues. V gave up 7 bases and J gave up 0 bases; unmatched junction bases: 4. Germline-derived CDR1 and CDR2 are SGHNT and YYREEE (reference sequence). The CDR3 DNA reads as TGTGCCAGCGGACGGACAGGGGGCTCCTACAATGAGCAGTTCTTC. It is translated as CASGRTGGSYNEQFF.

This sequence joins TRBV2 and TRBJ2-5; 10 bases line up with TRBD2. This CDR3 contains 17 residues. V was clipped by 3 bases and J by 0 bases; unmatched bases: 7. Germline CDR1 is SNHLY and CDR2 is FYNNEI. DNA for the CDR3: TGTGCCAGCAGTGAGAGTTTAGCGGGGGGCCACCAAGAGACCCAGTACTTC. Its translation is CASSESLAGGHQETQYF.

This clone showed up just once. The gene calls are TRBV11-3 and TRBJ2-1; D is perhaps TRBD1 (5 bases). Germline V gene data show CDR1 as SGHNT and CDR2 as YENEEA. Between the trimmed V and J ends, which lost 8 bases and 8 bases, there was a span of 10 bases. This CDR3 region has 11 residues. DNA for the CDR3: TGTGCCAGCGACCAAGGGGATGAGCAGTTCTTC. It specifies CASDQGDEQFF.

The chain employs TRBV28 and TRBJ1-2; 11 nucleotides match TRBD1. Trimming at V came to 7 bases and at J to 4 bases, leaving 11 bases not matched to a gene. The CDR3 runs 16 residues. Germline CDR1 reads MDHEN; CDR2 reads SYDVKM. The chain's CDR3 is CASTSLGQGVLYGYTF. The CDR3 coding sequence is TGTGCCAGCACTTCTCTGGGACAGGGGGTCCTCTATGGCTACACCTTC.

The chain has TRBV4-3 and TRBJ1-4, with D hard to call. The CDR3 spans 14 residues. Germline CDR1 and CDR2: LGHNA and YSLEER. V gave up 4 bases and J gave up 8 bases, with 14 bases separating them. CDR3 in amino acids: CASSLAANEEKLFF. In nucleotides, the CDR3 is TGCGCCAGCAGCCTCGCAGCGAACGAAGAAAAACTGTTTTTT.

The J gene is TRBJ2-7, the V gene TRBV6-5, with TRBD1 identical over 12 bases. The CDR3 totals 14 residues. Per germline, CDR1 MNHEY and CDR2 SVGAGI. Trimming cost V 3 bases and J 5 bases; bases outside gene matches: 2. The CDR3 sequence is CASSYGTGGDEQYF. CDR3 nucleotide sequence: TGTGCCAGCAGTTATGGGACAGGGGGCGACGAGCAGTACTTC.

This sequence joins TRBV6-1 and TRBJ1-3; TRBD1 is a possible D gene (6 bases). The CDR3 is made up of 13 amino acids. V lost 6 bases and J 1 base, leaving 7 bases between the germline ends. Germline assignment: CDR1 MNHNS and CDR2 SASEGT. The CDR3 DNA is TGTGCCAGCAGGACAGGATCTGGAAACACCATATATTTT. Amino acid sequence: CASRTGSGNTIYF.

This chain links TRBV5-1 with TRBJ1-2, with a possible D match to TRBD1 (5 bases). Germline assignment: CDR1 SGHRS and CDR2 YFSETQ. The V end was cut by 5 bases, the J end by 4 bases, with 9 bases between. The CDR3 extends over 12 amino acids. The CDR3 coding sequence is TGCGCCAGCAGACCAGACAGCTATGGCTACACCTTC. Translated: CASRPDSYGYTF.